The 5 T cell receptor beta chains below all came from one sample that was sequenced in a study of T cells in Graves' hyperthyroidism and ophthalmopathy. Researchers amplified the TCR beta CDR3 regions from RNA transcripts. The TCR CDR3 first-round RT-PCR relied on the HTBI primer set. TCRdb redid the calling of the multiplex PCR reads with MiXCR, one entry per CDR3 protein. The sample lists roughly 600,000 distinct CDR3 sequences, about 14% occurring once. The sequencing sample was made of blood. These receptors all stem from a woman aged 45 to 65 with Graves' ophthalmopathy.

The chain recombines TRBV28 with TRBJ1-4; TRBD1 might be the D (6 bases). The CDR3 loop spans 11 amino acids. The V gene lost 6 bases and the J gene lost 11 bases, with 10 bases spanning the gap. Germline lookup yields CDR1 MDHEN and CDR2 SYDVKM. CDR3 in amino acids: CASRSQGKLFF. The CDR3, as DNA: TGTGCCAGCAGGTCCCAGGGGAAACTGTTTTTT.

In its sample, this clonotype was seen a few times. This chain uses TRBV6-2 or TRBV6-3 with TRBJ2-7; possibly TRBD1 for D (5 bases). V was trimmed by 1 base and J by 6 bases, leaving 7 bases between them. CDR3 length equals 12 residues. Germline CDR1 and CDR2: MNHEY and SVGEGT. CDR3 residues: CASSYWGGEQYF. Here the CDR3 DNA reads TGTGCCAGCAGTTACTGGGGCGGCGAGCAGTACTTC.

This clonotype was seen ten or more times. V gene TRBV2 combines with J gene TRBJ2-7; D possibly uses TRBD1 or TRBD2 (5 bases each). Trimming cost V 2 bases and J 0 bases, with 11 bases left between them. This CDR3 has 15 residues. The germline V gene has CDR1 SNHLY and CDR2 FYNNEI. The CDR3 reads CASSESGTVSYEQYF. The DNA for the CDR3 is TGTGCCAGCAGTGAAAGTGGGACGGTCTCCTACGAGCAGTACTTC.

This clonotype was counted between two and nine times. The chain joins TRBV6-1 to TRBJ2-4, with D unresolved. The ends were cut back, 4 bases at V and 0 bases at J, with 13 bases in the middle. The CDR3 is made up of 16 amino acids. The germline V gene has CDR1 MNHNS and CDR2 SASEGT. The CDR3 DNA is TGTGCCAGCAGTGGGCCCCCCAGACTAGCCAAAAACATTCAGTACTTC. Residues: CASSGPPRLAKNIQYF.

The sample holds many counts of this clonotype. The chain couples TRBV18 to TRBJ2-1, with 14 bases identical to TRBD2. Losses at the gene ends were 6 bases for V and 9 bases for J; bases not matched to a gene: 13. This CDR3 has 17 amino acids. In germline, CDR1 is KGHSH, CDR2 LQKENI. CDR3 DNA sequence: TGTGCCAGCTCCCCCACCCAGACTAGCGGGAGGGTCGGTGAGCAGTTCTTC. It yields the protein CASSPTQTSGRVGEQFF.